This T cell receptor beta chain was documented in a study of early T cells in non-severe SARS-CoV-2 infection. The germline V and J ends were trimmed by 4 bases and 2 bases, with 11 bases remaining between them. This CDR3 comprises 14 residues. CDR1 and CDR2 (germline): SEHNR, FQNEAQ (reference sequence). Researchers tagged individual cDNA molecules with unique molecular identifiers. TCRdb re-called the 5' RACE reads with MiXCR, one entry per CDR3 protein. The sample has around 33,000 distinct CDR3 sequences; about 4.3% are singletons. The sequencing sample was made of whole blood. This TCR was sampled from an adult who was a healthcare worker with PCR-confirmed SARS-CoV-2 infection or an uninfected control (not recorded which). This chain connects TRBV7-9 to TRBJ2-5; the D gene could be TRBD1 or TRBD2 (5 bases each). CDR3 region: CASSSDYRQETQYF. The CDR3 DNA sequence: TGTGCCAGCAGCTCTGACTACAGGCAAGAGACCCAGTACTTC. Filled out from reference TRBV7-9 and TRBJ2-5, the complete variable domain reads DTGVSQNPRHKITKRGQNVTFRCDPISEHNRLYWYRQTLGQGPEFLTYFQNEAQLEKSRLLSDRFSAERPKGSFSTLEIQRTEQGDSAMYLCASSSDYRQETQYFGPGTRLLVL.